The next 21 T cell receptor beta chains were all read from a single sample in a study. TCRdb's table, derived via immunoSEQ multiplex PCR, lists solely in-frame clones and lacks some. The profile covers 55,000 to 70,000 clones, with 93% appearing a single time and 4% to 4.5% taken by the ten largest. Sequencing used PBMCs. The receptors stem from a man aged 35-49 years with rheumatoid arthritis.

The V gene is TRBV11-2, the J gene TRBJ1-4; D may be TRBD1 (5 bases). The CDR3 totals 12 residues. V dropped 4 bases and J dropped 8 bases, with 8 bases sitting between them. Per the germline V gene, CDR1 is SGHAT and CDR2 is FQNNGV. CDR3 residues: CASSSGEEKLFF. CDR3 sequence (DNA): TGTGCCAGCAGCTCGGGGGAAGAAAAACTGTTTTTT. Using reference TRBV11-2 and TRBJ1-4 for the parts outside the CDR3, the full variable domain is EAGVAQSPRYKIIEKRQSVAFWCNPISGHATLYWYQQILGQGPKLLIQFQNNGVVDDSQLPKDRFSAERLKGVDSTLKIQPAKLEDSAVYLCASSSGEEKLFFGSGTQLSVL.

The chain joins TRBV10-3 to TRBJ2-7; weak D call: TRBD2 (5 bases). The V gene lost 1 base and the J gene lost 3 bases, with 13 bases spanning the gap. The CDR3 is 15 amino acids. CDR1 is ENHRY and CDR2 is SYGVKD in the germline V gene. CDR3 DNA: TGTGCCATCAGTGAGTTTCCGGGGATCTACTACGAGCAGTACTTC. It is translated as CAISEFPGIYYEQYF.

This chain's CDR3 is CSASQAGVSNQPQHF. The CDR3 DNA reads TGCAGTGCTAGTCAGGCAGGGGTCAGCAATCAGCCCCAGCATTTT. The J gene is TRBJ1-5, the V gene TRBV20-1, with D tentatively TRBD1 (6 bases). The V end lost 3 bases, the J end lost 1 base, and 13 bases lay between the germline ends. This CDR3 has 15 residues. CDR1 DFQATT and CDR2 SNEGSKA come from the germline V gene (reference sequence).

This chain links TRBV5-1 with TRBJ2-6, with D possibly matching TRBD1 (7 bases). The ends were cut back, 0 bases at V and 0 bases at J, with 13 bases in the middle. CDR3 size: 18 residues. Germline V gene data show CDR1 as SGHRS and CDR2 as YFSETQ. The CDR3 loop is CASSLVAGGGSGANVLTF. In DNA form, the CDR3 reads TGCGCCAGCAGCTTGGTGGCAGGGGGAGGCTCTGGGGCCAACGTCCTGACTTTC. The variable domain in full, with the rest retrieved from reference TRBV5-1 and TRBJ2-6, is KAGVTQTPRYLIKTRGQQVTLSCSPISGHRSVSWYQQTPGQGLQFLFEYFSETQRNKGNFPGRFSGRQFSNSRSEMNVSTLELGDSALYLCASSLVAGGGSGANVLTFGAGSRLTVL.

The chain carries TRBV7-2 and TRBJ2-7; no reliable D call. Trimming pared 0 bases from V and 4 bases from J, leaving 13 bases between. Germline lookup yields CDR1 SGHTA and CDR2 FQGNSA. The CDR3 loop spans 15 amino acids. In nucleotides, the CDR3 is TGTGCCAGCAGCTTAGCGGCAATAGCCCCTTACGAGCAGTACTTC. This encodes CASSLAAIAPYEQYF. The full variable domain, in which reference TRBV7-2 and TRBJ2-7 provide the parts outside the CDR3, is GAGVSQSPSNKVTEKGKDVELRCDPISGHTALYWYRQSLGQGLEFLIYFQGNSAPDKSGLPSDRFSAERTGGSVSTLTIQRTQQEDSAVYLCASSLAAIAPYEQYFGPGTRLTVT.

This rearrangement joins TRBV6-5 to TRBJ2-7, with D hard to call. The V gene lost 0 bases and the J gene lost 3 bases, with 9 bases spanning the gap. Per germline, CDR1 MNHEY and CDR2 SVGAGI. The CDR3 sequence is 14 residues long. CDR3 DNA: TGTGCCAGCAGTTACTCGAGAGTGCTCTACGAGCAGTACTTC. The encoded protein is CASSYSRVLYEQYF.

The chain is built from TRBV6-5 and TRBJ2-3; the D is unclear. The V end was cut by 0 bases, the J end by 2 bases, with 12 bases between. Germline CDR1 and CDR2: MNHEY and SVGAGI. The CDR3 is 16 residues long. CDR3 in DNA: TGTGCCAGCAGTTACTCGCCCCAAGAATCCACAGATACGCAGTATTTT. It encodes CASSYSPQESTDTQYF.

The J gene is TRBJ2-2, the V gene TRBV6-1; D is unclear. This CDR3 region has 15 residues. V was cut by 0 bases and J by 3 bases, with 8 bases left in between. The germline gives CDR1 MNHNS, CDR2 SASEGT. CDR3 region: CASSEAQPDTGELFF. The DNA of the CDR3 is TGTGCCAGCAGTGAAGCGCAGCCGGACACCGGGGAGCTGTTTTTT.

This clone was observed a single time. The chain combines TRBV19 with TRBJ1-6, with TRBD1 matching over 10 bases. Germline V lookup: CDR1 LNHDA, CDR2 SQIVND (reference sequence). J was trimmed by 13 bases and V by 7 bases; bases with no gene match: 7. The CDR3 loop spans 13 amino acids. In nucleotides, the CDR3 is TGTGCCAGTATGGGGACAGGGGTTCACCCCCTCCACTTT. Protein: CASMGTGVHPLHF.

This clone was observed a single time. The chain couples TRBV28 to TRBJ2-7; a possible D gene is TRBD2 (5 bases). Germline loops: CDR1 MDHEN, CDR2 SYDVKM. V was pared by 10 bases and J by 3 bases, with 13 bases between. The CDR3 loop spans 12 amino acids. The CDR3 reads CATTRGRYEQYF. The DNA for the CDR3 is TGTGCCACCACGAGAGGGCGCTACGAGCAGTACTTC. The entire variable domain, with the rest obtained from reference TRBV28 and TRBJ2-7, is as follows: DVKVTQSSRYLVKRTGEKVFLECVQDMDHENMFWYRQDPGLGLRLIYFSYDVKMKEKGDIPEGYSVSREKKERFSLILESASTNQTSMYLCATTRGRYEQYFGPGTRLTVT.

The chain couples TRBV19 to TRBJ2-2; 7 bases fit TRBD2. CDR1 and CDR2 from the germline V gene are LNHDA and SQIVND (reference sequence). After removal of 6 bases from V and 2 bases from J, the junction contained 6 bases not matched to a gene. The CDR3 has 15 amino acids. As DNA, the CDR3 is TGTGCCAGTAGGGGGAGCGGGACTAACACCGGGGAGCTGTTTTTT. This sequence encodes CASRGSGTNTGELFF.

This sequence joins TRBV7-8 and TRBJ2-7, with D unclear. Trimming pared 5 bases from V and 4 bases from J, leaving 9 bases between. Germline V gene sequence: CDR1 SGHVS, CDR2 FQNEAQ. The CDR3 covers 12 residues. This CDR3 is CASSLSGYEQYF. CDR3 DNA sequence: TGTGCCAGCAGCCTCTCCGGGTACGAGCAGTACTTC.

This chain links TRBV28 with TRBJ2-1; D ambiguous. CDR1 and CDR2 (germline): MDHEN, SYDVKM. The CDR3 runs 18 residues. Trimming shortened V by 4 bases and J by 2 bases, and 21 bases separated the two germline ends. The CDR3 reads CASSSPNPIGVTYNEQFF. The CDR3 DNA sequence: TGTGCCAGCAGTTCTCCGAACCCCATTGGGGTCACCTACAATGAGCAGTTCTTC.

V and J are TRBV3-1 (or the pseudogene TRBV3-2) and TRBJ1-1, with a weak D call TRBD1 (5 bases). CDR3 length: 19 residues. The germline gives CDR1 LGHDT, CDR2 YNNKEL (reference sequence). V lost 4 bases and J 2 bases, leaving 26 bases between the germline ends. Here the CDR3 reads CASSRRRNGGWMENTEAFF. As DNA, the CDR3 is TGTGCCAGCAGCCGCCGCAGGAACGGGGGATGGATGGAAAACACTGAAGCTTTCTTT.

This chain joins TRBV29-1 and TRBJ2-1; D ambiguous. CDR3 size: 13 residues. The germline gives CDR1 SQVTM, CDR2 ANQGSEA. Trimming took off 4 bases at V and 2 bases at J, with 9 bases between the two ends. The DNA for the CDR3 is TGCAGCGTTGTCGCGGAGCCCTACAATGAGCAGTTCTTC. Translation gives CSVVAEPYNEQFF.

In DNA form, the CDR3 reads TGTGCCAGCAGCCCGGGGGGGGGCTATGGCTACACCTTC. Translated, it gives CASSPGGGYGYTF. V gene TRBV5-6 combines with J gene TRBJ1-2; D possibly corresponds to TRBD1 (5 bases). The CDR3 is 13 amino acids. The germline V and J ends were trimmed by 4 bases and 4 bases, with 11 bases remaining between them. The V gene's germline CDR1 is SGHDT and CDR2 YYEEEE.

This chain connects TRBV5-8 to TRBJ2-1; unclear D gene. Germline CDR1 and CDR2: SGHTS and YDEGEE. This CDR3 contains 15 residues. Between the trimmed V and J ends, which lost 0 bases and 2 bases, there was a span of 9 bases. The chain's CDR3 is CASSLEYWTYNEQFF. The CDR3 DNA follows: TGTGCCAGCAGCTTGGAATACTGGACCTACAATGAGCAGTTCTTC.

This chain links TRBV28 with TRBJ2-5, with 14 bases lining up with TRBD2. Germline V lookup: CDR1 MDHEN, CDR2 SYDVKM. CDR3 size: 17 residues. The junction had 7 bases not matched to a gene; V was cut back by 5 bases and J by 2 bases. CDR3 nucleotides: TGTGCCAGCAGTACTCCCCGGACTAGCGGGGGGCAAGAGACCCAGTACTTC. Translated: CASSTPRTSGGQETQYF.

The rearrangement uses TRBV5-1 and TRBJ2-3, with 8 nucleotides matching TRBD2. Trimming removed 2 bases from V and 0 bases from J; junction bases left unmatched: 8. Looked up from germline, CDR1 is SGHRS and CDR2 is YFSETQ. This CDR3 has 17 residues. The CDR3 nucleotides are TGCGCCAGCAGCTTCGGACTAGCCCGAAGTAGCACAGATACGCAGTATTTT. Its protein is CASSFGLARSSTDTQYF.

The gene calls are TRBV19 and TRBJ2-7; D is perhaps TRBD2 (5 bases). V lost 6 bases and J lost 6, with 15 bases in between. The CDR3 is 13 amino acids. The V gene's germline CDR1 is LNHDA and CDR2 SQIVND (reference sequence). In nucleotides, the CDR3 is TGTGCCAGTAGAGGTGAGGGCCGTGGCGAGCAGTACTTC. Translated: CASRGEGRGEQYF. Together with reference TRBV19 and TRBJ2-7, the CDR3 gives the full variable domain: DGGITQSPKYLFRKEGQNVTLSCEQNLNHDAMYWYRQDPGQGLRLIYYSQIVNDFQKGDIAEGYSVSREKKESFPLTVTSAQKNPTAFYLCASRGEGRGEQYFGPGTRLTVT.

The genes are TRBV2 and TRBJ1-5; the D gene is possibly TRBD1 (6 bases). CDR3 length: 16 residues. The germline V gene has CDR1 SNHLY and CDR2 FYNNEI. The V end was cut by 4 bases, the J end by 6 bases, with 19 bases between. CDR3 nucleotide sequence: TGTGCCAGCAGTGGCCTTGCCGGGGGGGGCCTTCAGCCCCAGCATTTT. Residues: CASSGLAGGGLQPQHF.